A selection of T cell receptor beta chains follows, all from one sample in a study of early T cells in non-severe SARS-CoV-2 infection. TCRdb re-analysed the 5' RACE reads in MiXCR, keeping a single row per CDR3 protein. This table holds 55,000 or so distinct CDR3 sequences, under 15% found once. Sequenced input: whole blood. The receptors derive from an adult who was a healthcare worker with PCR-confirmed SARS-CoV-2 infection or an uninfected control (not recorded which). CDR3s include the opening cysteine and the closing phenylalanine or tryptophan. A D gene is named only where the DNA matches it firmly. Some rows have no size entry. The others give once, few or many, or a class for an expanded clone.

V: TRBV7-7; D: TRBD1; J: TRBJ2-2; size: few; DNA: TGTGCTAGCAGCTTACCGGGACAGGGGACCGGGGAGCTGTTTTTT; CDR3: CASSLPGQGTGELFF
V: TRBV6-5; D: -; J: TRBJ1-6; size: -; DNA: TGTGCCAGCAGTTTCGGGGAGAATTCACCCCTCCACTTT; CDR3: CASSFGENSPLHF
V: TRBV4-2; D: -; J: TRBJ2-1; size: many; DNA: TGTGCCAGCAGCCAGGGCAGGGGAGCGAGCAATGAGCAGTTCTTC; CDR3: CASSQGRGASNEQFF
V: TRBV6-5; D: -; J: TRBJ2-1; size: medium-sized; DNA: TGTGCCAGCAGTTACAGAGACACAACCTACAATGAGCAGTTCTTC; CDR3: CASSYRDTTYNEQFF
V: TRBV12-3/TRBV12-4; D: -; J: TRBJ1-2; size: many; DNA: TGTGCCAGCAGGTCAGGGAACTATGGCTACACCTTC; CDR3: CASRSGNYGYTF
V: TRBV5-1; D: -; J: TRBJ2-1; size: -; DNA: TGCGCCAGCAGCCTCACCGGGGCGGCTGAGCAGTTCTTC; CDR3: CASSLTGAAEQFF
V: TRBV11-3; D: -; J: TRBJ2-2; size: -; DNA: TGTGCCAGCAGCTTTAGGGCCGGGGAGCTGTTTTTT; CDR3: CASSFRAGELFF
V: TRBV27; D: TRBD1; J: TRBJ1-2; size: many; DNA: TGTGCCAGCGCCGCTACAGGGGCCCGGATACACTATGGCTACACCTTC; CDR3: CASAATGARIHYGYTF
V: TRBV7-6; D: TRBD1; J: TRBJ1-1; size: few; DNA: TGTGCCAGCAGCTCGACAGGGCTCGGCACTGAAGCTTTCTTT; CDR3: CASSSTGLGTEAFF
V: TRBV19; D: -; J: TRBJ1-5; size: many; DNA: TGTGCCAGTAGTAAAGACGTACCTTATCAGCCCCAGCATTTT; CDR3: CASSKDVPYQPQHF
V: TRBV20-1; D: TRBD1; J: TRBJ1-4; size: many; DNA: TGCAGTGCTAGAGATCGGACAGGGGTACGGGAAAAACTGTTTTTT; CDR3: CSARDRTGVREKLFF
V: TRBV6-2/TRBV6-3; D: -; J: TRBJ2-7; size: few; DNA: TGTGCCAGCAGTCTCCGACAGACGCACGAGCAGTACTTC; CDR3: CASSLRQTHEQYF
V: TRBV5-1; D: TRBD2; J: TRBJ2-1; size: few; DNA: TGCGCCAGCAACGAGCGGGGCGCGGGCTACAATGAGCAGTTCTTC; CDR3: CASNERGAGYNEQFF
V: TRBV10-3; D: TRBD1; J: TRBJ1-4; size: -; DNA: TGTGCCTCGAGGGGGACAGGGGAGAATGAAAAACTGTTTTTT; CDR3: CASRGTGENEKLFF
V: TRBV30; D: TRBD1; J: TRBJ1-6; size: -; DNA: TGTGCCTGGAGTCGGACAGGGACCCCCCGGGGGACACCCCTCCACTTT; CDR3: CAWSRTGTPRGTPLHF
V: TRBV4-3; D: TRBD2; J: TRBJ2-2; size: few; DNA: TGCGCCAGCAGCCAAGATCCTAGCGGGACCTCCACCGGGGAGCTGTTTTTT; CDR3: CASSQDPSGTSTGELFF
V: TRBV11-2; D: -; J: TRBJ1-2; size: many; DNA: TGTGCCAGCAGCTTAGTGGTGGGGTTTAACTATGGCTACACCTTC; CDR3: CASSLVVGFNYGYTF
V: TRBV21-1; D: -; J: TRBJ2-1; size: few; DNA: TGTGCCAGGCCGATGATCCGGAGCTCCTACAATGAGCAGTTCTTC; CDR3: CARPMIRSSYNEQFF
V: TRBV30; D: -; J: TRBJ2-3; size: few; DNA: TGTGCCTGGTCCCGTGATAGTAGCACAGATACGCAGTATTTT; CDR3: CAWSRDSSTDTQYF
V: TRBV19; D: -; J: TRBJ2-3; size: many; DNA: TGTGCCAGTAGTATGATAGGGTCGGGGACAGATACGCAGTATTTT; CDR3: CASSMIGSGTDTQYF
V: TRBV19; D: TRBD1; J: TRBJ1-2; size: many; DNA: TGTGCCAGTACCCTCGGGGACAGTCATGGCTACACCTTC; CDR3: CASTLGDSHGYTF
V: TRBV2; D: -; J: TRBJ2-7; size: many; DNA: TGTGCCAGCAGTGAAAGACTTCACGGCTCCTACGAGCAGTACTTC; CDR3: CASSERLHGSYEQYF
V: TRBV9; D: TRBD1; J: TRBJ1-1; size: -; DNA: TGTGCCAGCAGCGTCCTGACAGGGACCACTGAAGCTTTCTTT; CDR3: CASSVLTGTTEAFF
V: TRBV7-9; D: -; J: TRBJ2-5; size: -; DNA: TGTACCAGCGCTGAAGGTTTGGGAGAGACCCAGTACTTC; CDR3: CTSAEGLGETQYF
V: TRBV9; D: -; J: TRBJ2-2; size: many; DNA: TGTGCCAGCAGCGTCGGATTCACCGGGGAGCTGTTTTTT; CDR3: CASSVGFTGELFF
V: TRBV6-4; D: TRBD2; J: TRBJ2-1; size: -; DNA: TGTGCCAGCGGGACTAGTGGATCCTACAATGAGCAGTTCTTC; CDR3: CASGTSGSYNEQFF
V: TRBV5-1; D: TRBD2; J: TRBJ2-1; size: few; DNA: TGCGCCAGCAGCTCCGGACTAGCGGGGGACAATGAGCAGTTCTTC; CDR3: CASSSGLAGDNEQFF
V: TRBV19; D: -; J: TRBJ2-1; size: -; DNA: TGTGCCAGTAGTAGTGACAGAATAAATGAGCAGTTCTTC; CDR3: CASSSDRINEQFF
V: TRBV7-2; D: TRBD1; J: TRBJ1-1; size: few; DNA: TGTGCCAGCAGCCGCAAGACAGGGGGGGACACTGAAGCTTTCTTT; CDR3: CASSRKTGGDTEAFF
V: TRBV20-1; D: TRBD2; J: TRBJ2-5; size: -; DNA: TGCAGTGCTAAAGCGGGGGGGCCTTTCTTAGAGACCCAGTACTTC; CDR3: CSAKAGGPFLETQYF
V: TRBV3-1; D: -; J: TRBJ2-1; size: many; DNA: TGTGCCAGCAGCCAAGGACCAGGGGCGGCCAATGAGCAGTTCTTC; CDR3: CASSQGPGAANEQFF
V: TRBV6-5; D: TRBD1; J: TRBJ1-2; size: few; DNA: TGTGCCAGCAGGGGGGACAGGACGACGGCTGGCTACACCTTC; CDR3: CASRGDRTTAGYTF
V: TRBV25-1; D: -; J: TRBJ1-1; size: many; DNA: TGTGCCAGCAGTGAATTCGGGACGGCTAACACTGAAGCTTTCTTT; CDR3: CASSEFGTANTEAFF
V: TRBV11-2; D: -; J: TRBJ2-1; size: many; DNA: TGTGCCAGCAGCTTAAGACTCGACAATGAGCAGTTCTTC; CDR3: CASSLRLDNEQFF
V: TRBV29-1; D: -; J: TRBJ2-5; size: few; DNA: TGCAGCGTTGATTTGGCCAGAGGAGAGACCCAGTACTTC; CDR3: CSVDLARGETQYF
V: TRBV11-3; D: TRBD1; J: TRBJ1-1; size: once; DNA: TGTACCAGCAGCCTCTCCGGGACAGGGGGCACTGAAGCTTTCTTT; CDR3: CTSSLSGTGGTEAFF
V: TRBV9; D: TRBD1; J: TRBJ2-6; size: -; DNA: TGTGCCAGCAGCACCCTGGGACAGGGATCTGGGGCCAACGTCCTGACTTTC; CDR3: CASSTLGQGSGANVLTF
V: TRBV18; D: -; J: TRBJ1-5; size: few; DNA: TGTGCCAGCTCCACGAGTACAGCAAATCAGCCCCAGCATTTT; CDR3: CASSTSTANQPQHF
V: TRBV13; D: TRBD2; J: TRBJ2-1; size: many; DNA: TGTGCCAGCAGCTCGTACTTTCTAGCGGGGGTGTCGTACAATGAGCAGTTCTTC; CDR3: CASSSYFLAGVSYNEQFF
V: TRBV7-2; D: -; J: TRBJ2-3; size: few; DNA: TGTGCCAGCAGCTTAATGACTATAGTGGATACGCAGTATTTT; CDR3: CASSLMTIVDTQYF
V: TRBV6-5; D: TRBD2; J: TRBJ2-7; size: few; DNA: TGTGCCAGCAGCACCGGGACTAGCCTCGAGCAGTACTTC; CDR3: CASSTGTSLEQYF
V: TRBV7-9; D: -; J: TRBJ2-2; size: few; DNA: TGTGCCAGCAGCCCAGCCGGGAGAGGAAAAAACACCGGGGAGCTGTTTTTT; CDR3: CASSPAGRGKNTGELFF
V: TRBV11-2; D: -; J: TRBJ2-7; size: -; DNA: TGTGCCAGCAGCTTAGTCGCCCTAGCCCAATACGAGCAGTACTTC; CDR3: CASSLVALAQYEQYF
V: TRBV29-1; D: TRBD1; J: TRBJ1-5; size: -; DNA: TGCAGCGTTGGACAGGGCGGCAATCAGCCCCAGCATTTT; CDR3: CSVGQGGNQPQHF
V: TRBV5-1; D: TRBD1; J: TRBJ1-1; size: many; DNA: TGCGCCAGCAGCTCCCCCCACACAGGGGCTGAAGCTTTCTTT; CDR3: CASSSPHTGAEAFF
V: TRBV3-1; D: -; J: TRBJ1-1; size: -; DNA: TGTGCCAGCAGCCAACAGGGGCCCACTGAAGCTTTCTTT; CDR3: CASSQQGPTEAFF
V: TRBV3-1; D: TRBD1; J: TRBJ2-5; size: few; DNA: TGTGCCAGCAGCACGATGACAGGGTGGAAAGAGACCCAGTACTTC; CDR3: CASSTMTGWKETQYF
V: TRBV7-9; D: -; J: TRBJ1-2; size: many; DNA: TGTGCCAGCAGCCCCCCGGGGCCCTATGGCTACACCTTC; CDR3: CASSPPGPYGYTF
V: TRBV11-3; D: TRBD1; J: TRBJ2-7; size: -; DNA: TGTGCCAGCAGCCCAAACAGGGGGGACAACGAGCAGTACTTC; CDR3: CASSPNRGDNEQYF
V: TRBV5-1; D: TRBD1; J: TRBJ2-1; size: many; DNA: TGCGCCAGCAGTTCCGGGACAGGGGTTTCCTATGAGCAGTTCTTC; CDR3: CASSSGTGVSYEQFF
V: TRBV28; D: TRBD1; J: TRBJ1-1; size: -; DNA: TGTGCCAGCAGTCCAGATCACAGGGGGGAAGACACTGAAGCTTTCTTT; CDR3: CASSPDHRGEDTEAFF
V: TRBV30; D: -; J: TRBJ1-3; size: -; DNA: TGTGCCTGGAGTCAGGGAGACACTGGAAACACCATATATTTT; CDR3: CAWSQGDTGNTIYF
V: TRBV12-3/TRBV12-4; D: -; J: TRBJ2-4; size: -; DNA: TGTGCCAGCAGTCCTGGGGAGGGGGCGAGCAAAAACATTCAGTACTTC; CDR3: CASSPGEGASKNIQYF
V: TRBV29-1; D: -; J: TRBJ2-5; size: -; DNA: TGCAGCGTTGGGCCCAAAGAGACCCAGTACTTC; CDR3: CSVGPKETQYF
V: TRBV5-3; D: -; J: TRBJ2-5; size: many; DNA: TGTGCCAGAAGCTTGGGAGGGGTCCAAGAGACCCAGTACTTC; CDR3: CARSLGGVQETQYF
V: TRBV7-2; D: TRBD1; J: TRBJ2-7; size: -; DNA: TGTGCCAGCAGCCCCCGACAGGGGGGCGAGCAGTACTTC; CDR3: CASSPRQGGEQYF
V: TRBV7-9; D: TRBD1; J: TRBJ1-2; size: -; DNA: TGTGCCAGCAGCCTCGCTCTAGGGGGCCATGGCTACACCTTC; CDR3: CASSLALGGHGYTF